The 3 T cell receptor beta chains given below trace back to one sample, sequenced in a study of CD8 T cells in ankylosing spondylitis (dated by TCRdb to the late 2010s). Receptor amplification or capture employed 5' RACE. Sequencing instrument: Illumina HiSeq 2500. TCRdb reran the public reads through fastp at Q25 and MiXCR, keeping productive beta chains. Every distinct CDR3 protein forms one entry, paired with its most common genes and DNA. In this sample the table shows about 260,000 distinct CDR3 sequences, roughly 20% of which occur a single time. Roughly 8.3% of the sample rests with the top ten. The material sequenced was blood, either unsorted or a sorted T cell fraction (not recorded which). These receptors all stem from a male donor with ankylosing spondylitis or in good health (not recorded which).

The chain joins TRBV20-1 to TRBJ1-1, with D perhaps TRBD1 (5 bases). This CDR3 is 11 amino acids long. Trimming took 3 bases from V and 7 from J, leaving 9 bases between them. Germline V lookup: CDR1 DFQATT, CDR2 SNEGSKA (reference sequence). CDR3 sequence (DNA): TGCAGTGCTAGTGGGGGGGGTGAAGCTTTCTTT. It yields the protein CSASGGGEAFF.

The chain carries TRBV4-2 and TRBJ1-1; 10 bases match TRBD1. The germline V gene has CDR1 LGHNA and CDR2 YNFKEQ. V shed 2 bases, J shed 5 bases, and the junction held 11 bases outside the gene matches. The CDR3 loop spans 17 amino acids. CDR3 residues: CASSQLDRGRGSTEAFF. The CDR3 DNA follows: TGTGCCAGCAGCCAATTAGACAGGGGGCGAGGGAGTACTGAAGCTTTCTTT.

The V and J genes are TRBV7-6 and TRBJ2-1; D may be TRBD2 (6 bases). The CDR3 spans 17 residues. The germline V and J ends were trimmed by 2 bases and 2 bases, with 16 bases remaining between them. Germline CDR1 and CDR2: SGHVS and FNYEAQ. The CDR3 bases are TGTGCCAGCAGCTTATGGGGCCGGGACTCGACCTACAATGAGCAGTTCTTC. Its protein product is CASSLWGRDSTYNEQFF.